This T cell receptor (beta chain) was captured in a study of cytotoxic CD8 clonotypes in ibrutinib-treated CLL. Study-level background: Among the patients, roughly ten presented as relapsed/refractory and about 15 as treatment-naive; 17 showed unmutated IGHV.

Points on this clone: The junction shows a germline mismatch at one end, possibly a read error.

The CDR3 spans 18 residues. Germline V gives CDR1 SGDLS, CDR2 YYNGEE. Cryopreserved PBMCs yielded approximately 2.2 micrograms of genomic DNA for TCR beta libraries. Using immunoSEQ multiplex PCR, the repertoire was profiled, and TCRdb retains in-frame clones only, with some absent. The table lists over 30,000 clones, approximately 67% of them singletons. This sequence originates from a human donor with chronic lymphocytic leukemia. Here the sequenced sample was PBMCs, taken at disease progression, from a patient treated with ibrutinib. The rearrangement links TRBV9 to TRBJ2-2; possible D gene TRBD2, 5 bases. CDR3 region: CASSPPPGSSSGHRGAVF. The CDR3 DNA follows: TGTGCCAGCAGCCCCCCCCCTGGGAGTAGCTCCGGGCACCGGGGAGCTGTTTTT.